These 27 T cell receptor beta chains were sequenced from one sample in a study of liver allograft versus peripheral blood T cells. In the study overall: What was compared were the T cell receptor repertoires in transplanted livers and those in the peripheral blood of recipients.

TCRdb fed the reads into MiXCR, producing one record per CDR3 protein. The sample has about 13,000 distinct CDR3 sequences, approximately 17% seen once; the top ten hold approximately 13%. Source of these receptors: a human patient who had a liver transplant. Part of the T cells may come from the graft donor.

This clonotype showed up many times. J is TRBJ2-4 and V is TRBV19, with D hard to call. The CDR3 is 15 amino acids. V dropped 1 base and J dropped 7 bases, with 14 bases sitting between them. Germline V gives CDR1 LNHDA, CDR2 SQIVND (reference sequence). The CDR3 protein is CASSIGGSPNNIQYF. The CDR3 nucleotides read TGTGCCAGTAGTATAGGGGGATCGCCAAACAACATTCAGTACTTC.

By sample share, this clonotype is medium-sized (0.01 to 0.1%). The V call is TRBV13, the J call TRBJ2-2; 7 positions match TRBD2. This CDR3 is 17 amino acids long. J gave up 0 bases and V 4 bases, and 8 bases lay outside the gene matches. Germline assignment: CDR1 PRHDT and CDR2 FYEKMQ (reference sequence). CDR3 residues: CASSSPRLATNTGELFF. CDR3 nucleotide sequence: TGTGCCAGCAGCTCCCCCAGACTAGCAACGAACACCGGGGAGCTGTTTTTT.

This clonotype was counted many times. The rearrangement joins TRBV9 to TRBJ2-1; a possible D gene is TRBD2 (5 bases). Germline values: CDR1 SGDLS, CDR2 YYNGEE. The CDR3 length is 14 residues. The V end lost 4 bases, the J end lost 1 base, and 9 bases lay between the germline ends. DNA of the CDR3: TGTGCCAGCAGCCGTAGCGCGTCCTACAATGAGCAGTTCTTC. This translates into CASSRSASYNEQFF.

The chain employs TRBV20-1 and TRBJ2-5; either TRBD1 or TRBD2 may supply D (6 bases each). With 4 bases removed from V and 4 bases from J, the gap between germline ends came to 16 bases. The CDR3 spans 14 residues. Per the germline V gene, CDR1 is DFQATT and CDR2 is SNEGSKA (reference sequence). CDR3 loop: CSAKKGGPLETQYF. The CDR3 nucleotides read TGCAGTGCTAAGAAGGGGGGCCCTTTAGAGACCCAGTACTTC.

Many counts were recorded for this clonotype. The chain joins TRBV7-9 to TRBJ2-7, with a possible D match to TRBD1 (5 bases). This CDR3 contains 15 residues. V was clipped by 1 base and J by 0 bases, with 10 bases between them. Per the germline V gene, CDR1 is SEHNR and CDR2 is FQNEAQ (reference sequence). The CDR3 nucleotides read TGTGCCAGCAGCTTAGTAGGGGTTGGCTCCTACGAGCAGTACTTC. Its translation: CASSLVGVGSYEQYF.

The chain carries TRBV6-2 or TRBV6-3 and TRBJ1-2; possible D gene TRBD1, 6 bases. CDR1 is MNHEY and CDR2 is SVGEGT in the germline V gene. V lost 6 bases to trimming and J lost 7 bases, with 15 bases between them. This CDR3 comprises 13 residues. CDR3 DNA sequence: TGTGCCAGCAGCCTTACTGCAGGGGCTGGCTACACCTTC. Protein sequence: CASSLTAGAGYTF.

This clonotype has ten or more counts. The chain carries TRBV19 and TRBJ1-1, with D maybe TRBD1 (6 bases). CDR1 is LNHDA and CDR2 is SQIVND in the germline V gene (reference sequence). V was cut by 6 bases and J by 1 base, with 9 bases left in between. There are 13 residues in the CDR3. CDR3 in DNA: TGTGCCAGTAGAGGCAGGGGGAACACTGAAGCTTTCTTT. This encodes CASRGRGNTEAFF.

This clonotype is deemed medium-sized (0.01 to 0.1%). This rearrangement joins TRBV27 to TRBJ1-1; 9 bases fit TRBD1. Germline V gene data show CDR1 as MNHEY and CDR2 as SMNVEV (reference sequence). The CDR3 contains 15 residues. Unmatched junction bases numbered 10, after V lost 5 bases and J lost 6 bases. CDR3 sequence reads: CASSPPGQGKAEAFF. CDR3 nucleotides: TGTGCCAGCAGTCCCCCCGGACAGGGGAAGGCTGAAGCTTTCTTT.

This clonotype was detected many times. This chain uses TRBV9 with TRBJ1-3, with D unclear. CDR1 and CDR2 from the germline V gene are SGDLS and YYNGEE. Trimming shortened V by 0 bases and J by 4 bases, and 11 bases separated the two germline ends. This CDR3 has 15 amino acids. CDR3 residues: CASSVDYGVGNTIYF. CDR3 in DNA: TGTGCCAGCAGCGTAGATTACGGGGTCGGAAACACCATATATTTT.

This clonotype was counted at least ten times. V is TRBV6-5 and J is TRBJ2-2; 9 bases are shared with TRBD1. Germline lookup yields CDR1 MNHEY and CDR2 SVGAGI. The CDR3 is made up of 15 amino acids. Trimming took 2 bases from V and 7 from J; bases not matched to a gene: 5. CDR3 nucleotide sequence: TGTGCCAGCAGTTACGGACAGGGGCTCATCGGGGAGCTGTTTTTT. Translating gives CASSYGQGLIGELFF.

Concerning this clonotype itself: Just one base apart from a much larger clone, this may be a read error. The chain employs TRBV28 and TRBJ1-2, with TRBD1 as a possible D gene (6 bases). Germline values: CDR1 MDHEN, CDR2 SYDVKM. There are 15 residues in the CDR3. For the CDR3, the DNA is TGTGTCAGCAGTTCGGCGGGGGCGGGTGGCTATGGCTACACCTTC. It codes for CVSSSAGAGGYGYTF.

V gene TRBV20-1 combines with J gene TRBJ1-2, with D possibly being TRBD1 (6 bases). The CDR3 totals 14 residues. With 2 bases removed from V and 8 bases from J, the gap between germline ends came to 18 bases. Germline CDR1 reads DFQATT; CDR2 reads SNEGSKA (reference sequence). The CDR3 nucleotides read TGCAGTGCTAGATCGACACAGGGTATGCGGGGCTACACCTTC. This encodes CSARSTQGMRGYTF.

The table lists this clonotype with many counts. The chain uses TRBV7-9 and TRBJ2-1, with D tentatively TRBD2 (7 bases). The CDR3 covers 14 residues. CDR1 SEHNR and CDR2 FQNEAQ come from the germline V gene (reference sequence). V was shortened by 0 bases and J by 6 bases, with 9 bases between the two germline ends. The CDR3 loop is CASSLAGGLNEQFF. For the CDR3, the DNA is TGTGCCAGCAGCTTAGCCGGGGGGCTCAATGAGCAGTTCTTC. Using reference TRBV7-9 and TRBJ2-1 for the parts outside the CDR3, the full variable domain is DTGVSQNPRHKITKRGQNVTFRCDPISEHNRLYWYRQTLGQGPEFLTYFQNEAQLEKSRLLSDRFSAERPKGSFSTLEIQRTEQGDSAMYLCASSLAGGLNEQFFGPGTRLTVL.

This chain uses TRBV7-9 with TRBJ1-2; 8 nucleotides agree with TRBD1. The CDR3 sequence is 15 residues long. The ends lost 1 base at V and 4 bases at J; junction bases unmatched: 5. Germline CDR1 reads SEHNR; CDR2 reads FQNEAQ (reference sequence). In nucleotides, the CDR3 is TGTGCCAGCAGCTTAGGGACAGGGATTTTCTATGGCTACACCTTC. This codes for CASSLGTGIFYGYTF.

This clonotype was found many times. This chain uses TRBV18 with TRBJ2-5; D is unresolved. In germline, CDR1 is KGHSH, CDR2 LQKENI. The length of the CDR3 is 14 residues. V was clipped by 1 base and J by 1 base, with 7 bases between them. CDR3 DNA sequence: TGTGCCAGCTCACCACTTGGAACCCAAGAGACCCAGTACTTC. This gives the protein CASSPLGTQETQYF.

CDR3 in DNA: TGTGCCAGCAGCGGACGACTAGGGGACTACGAGCAGTACTTC. Residues: CASSGRLGDYEQYF. This rearrangement joins TRBV9 to TRBJ2-7, with D maybe TRBD2 (6 bases). The CDR3 contains 14 residues. From germline, CDR1 is SGDLS and CDR2 YYNGEE. Deletions cut 3 bases from V and 3 bases from J, with 13 bases between. Full variable domain (rest looked up from reference TRBV9 and TRBJ2-7): DSGVTQTPKHLITATGQRVTLRCSPRSGDLSVYWYQQSLDQGLQFLIQYYNGEERAKGNILERFSAQQFPDLHSELNLSSLELGDSALYFCASSGRLGDYEQYFGPGTRLTVT.

This clonotype was seen many times. The V call is TRBV20-1, the J call TRBJ2-1; D call uncertain. There are 11 residues in the CDR3. Trimming cost V 5 bases and J 3 bases, with 5 bases left between them. Germline V gene data show CDR1 as DFQATT and CDR2 as SNEGSKA (reference sequence). This CDR3 reads CSAWSYNEQFF. In DNA, the CDR3 is TGCAGTGCTTGGAGCTACAATGAGCAGTTCTTC.

This clonotype qualifies as medium-sized. This sequence joins TRBV27 and TRBJ2-7, with TRBD1 matching over 9 bases. With V trimmed by 6 bases and J by 0 bases, 12 bases remained unmatched. The CDR3 loop spans 17 amino acids. CDR1 and CDR2 from the germline V gene are MNHEY and SMNVEV (reference sequence). In DNA form, the CDR3 reads TGTGCCAGCAGACAACGACCGGGACAGGGAAGCTCCTACGAGCAGTACTTC. This sequence encodes CASRQRPGQGSSYEQYF.

The rearrangement uses TRBV11-2 and TRBJ2-5, with 7 bases aligning to TRBD1. Germline V lookup: CDR1 SGHAT, CDR2 FQNNGV. V trimming: 5 bases; J trimming: 1 base; junction bases outside the gene matches: 7. This CDR3 spans 15 amino acids. As DNA, the CDR3 is TGTGCCAGCAGCGCCACAGGGGTAAGCCAAGAGACCCAGTACTTC. The encoded protein is CASSATGVSQETQYF.

This clonotype was counted only a few times. The chain has TRBV5-4 and TRBJ2-5; TRBD2 aligns across 7 bases. With V trimmed by 0 bases and J by 1 base, 9 bases remained unmatched. Per germline, CDR1 SGHNT and CDR2 YYREEE (reference sequence). This CDR3 is 17 amino acids long. CDR3 protein: CASSLGQGGPPQETQYF. CDR3 nucleotide sequence: TGTGCCAGCAGCTTGGGGCAGGGAGGGCCGCCCCAAGAGACCCAGTACTTC.

This clonotype is classed as medium-sized. This chain links TRBV29-1 with TRBJ2-3; D remains ambiguous. V shed 3 bases and J shed 2 bases, with 9 bases lying between them. Germline V CDR1 and CDR2: SQVTM, ANQGSEA. The CDR3 extends over 13 amino acids. CDR3 sequence: CSVDRTNTDTQYF. CDR3 nucleotide sequence: TGCAGCGTTGACAGGACCAACACAGATACGCAGTATTTT.

By share of the sample, this clonotype is medium-sized. J is TRBJ2-7 and V is TRBV7-2; D gene unclear. Per the germline V gene, CDR1 is SGHTA and CDR2 is FQGNSA. With 1 base removed from V and 2 bases from J, the gap between germline ends came to 15 bases. The CDR3 covers 16 residues. CDR3 residues: CASSLGYGHLPYEQYF. For the CDR3, the DNA is TGTGCCAGCAGCTTAGGGTACGGTCATCTGCCCTACGAGCAGTACTTC.

The V and J genes are TRBV9 and TRBJ2-7, with TRBD2 matching over 8 bases. Germline CDR1 is SGDLS and CDR2 is YYNGEE. CDR3 length: 15 residues. V gave up 3 bases and J gave up 7 bases; unmatched junction bases: 12. CDR3 amino acids: CASSARGSGVWEQYF. CDR3 in DNA: TGTGCCAGCAGCGCCCGGGGTAGCGGGGTTTGGGAGCAGTACTTC.

This clonotype appeared a single time. This chain connects TRBV5-6 to TRBJ1-5; 7 bases are a match to TRBD1. The germline gives CDR1 SGHDT, CDR2 YYEEEE. The J segment lost 7 bases and the V segment lost 4 bases, leaving 5 bases of the junction unmatched. The length of the CDR3 is 13 residues. The CDR3 loop is CASSGDRDQPQHF. The CDR3 DNA follows: TGTGCCAGCAGCGGAGACAGGGACCAGCCCCAGCATTTT.

This clonotype is medium-sized. The chain carries TRBV19 and TRBJ1-2, with D maybe TRBD1 (6 bases). This CDR3 is 17 amino acids long. The V gene lost 0 bases and the J gene lost 2 bases, with 16 bases spanning the gap. The germline V gene has CDR1 LNHDA and CDR2 SQIVND (reference sequence). CDR3 loop: CASSIDWQGSFNYGYTF. The CDR3 DNA reads as TGTGCCAGTAGTATAGACTGGCAGGGGAGTTTCAACTATGGCTACACCTTC.

This clonotype is labeled as medium-sized (0.01 to 0.1%). J is TRBJ2-3 and V is TRBV29-1, with D unclear. Germline values: CDR1 SQVTM, CDR2 ANQGSEA. The CDR3 is 14 residues long. The V end lost 6 bases, the J end lost 5 bases, and 18 bases lay between the germline ends. The CDR3 DNA reads as TGCAGCGTGGTGCCGGGCCCCAAAGGAGATACGCAGTATTTT. It codes for CSVVPGPKGDTQYF.

This clonotype was detected ten times or more. V and J are TRBV7-2 and TRBJ1-5, with 9 bases aligning to TRBD1. V shed 3 bases, J shed 6 bases, and the junction held 9 bases outside the gene matches. From germline, CDR1 is SGHTA and CDR2 FQGNSA. This CDR3 contains 16 residues. The CDR3 DNA reads as TGTGCCAGCAGCTTGGGAACAGGGGGCGCGGGTCAGCCCCAGCATTTT. This encodes CASSLGTGGAGQPQHF. Using reference TRBV7-2 and TRBJ1-5 for the parts outside the CDR3, the full variable domain is GAGVSQSPSNKVTEKGKDVELRCDPISGHTALYWYRQSLGQGLEFLIYFQGNSAPDKSGLPSDRFSAERTGGSVSTLTIQRTQQEDSAVYLCASSLGTGGAGQPQHFGDGTRLSIL.